These 9 T cell receptor beta chains share one sample of origin, sequenced in a study of blood T cell repertoires in COVID-19 (dated by TCRdb to 2020 to 2022). The library was made by the immunoSEQ multiplex PCR assay. TCRdb limited this immuneACCESS table to in-frame rearrangements with V and J called. A share of clones is missing; checked studies link under half to unresolved V genes, and the rest is unexplained. The table for this sample lists 150,000 to 200,000 clones; about 77% of them were counted only once. The ten largest account for around 2.8% of the sample. Sequencing used peripheral blood. The receptors shown here come from a woman at least 80 years old with active or convalescent COVID-19.

This clone has a single count. The J gene is TRBJ1-6, the V gene TRBV5-4; 7 nucleotides agree with TRBD1. Germline CDR1 reads SGHNT; CDR2 reads YYREEE (reference sequence). This CDR3 comprises 15 residues. Germline trimming cut 5 bases from V and 9 bases from J; bases unmatched to any gene: 11. The CDR3 loop reads CASSPDTGVSSPLHF. In nucleotides, the CDR3 is TGTGCCAGCAGTCCGGACACAGGGGTTAGTTCACCCCTCCACTTT.

CDR3 sequence reads: CASSLDRFPAGDQFF. The CDR3 DNA reads as TGTGCCAGCAGCTTAGATCGTTTCCCGGCAGGGGATCAGTTCTTC. J is TRBJ2-1 and V is TRBV11-3; TRBD1 is a possible D gene (6 bases). Per germline, CDR1 SGHNT and CDR2 YENEEA. V lost 0 bases and J 13 bases, leaving 19 bases between the germline ends. The CDR3 has 15 residues.

The genes are TRBV7-2 and TRBJ2-7; no definite D call. The CDR3 contains 12 residues. Trimming cost V 3 bases and J 3 bases, with 6 bases left between them. Germline V lookup: CDR1 SGHTA, CDR2 FQGNSA. Written as DNA, the CDR3 is TGTGCCAGCAGCTTCACGGGCTACGAGCAGTACTTC. Translating it yields CASSFTGYEQYF.

The chain uses TRBV28 and TRBJ2-3; no firm D call. Germline assignment: CDR1 MDHEN and CDR2 SYDVKM. Trimming cost V 8 bases and J 2 bases, with 17 bases left between them. The CDR3 totals 15 residues. CDR3 bases: TGTGCCAGCCTCGCCCAAACAAAACCCACAGATACGCAGTATTTT. Its protein product is CASLAQTKPTDTQYF.

CDR3 loop: CSVQGQGYAEAFF. CDR3 nucleotide sequence: TGCAGCGTCCAGGGCCAGGGCTATGCTGAAGCTTTCTTT. The J gene is TRBJ1-1, the V gene TRBV29-1, with D possibly TRBD1 on 5 matching bases. V lost 6 bases and J 6 bases, leaving 17 bases between the germline ends. The CDR3 is 13 amino acids. In germline, CDR1 is SQVTM, CDR2 ANQGSEA.

The genes are TRBV6-2 or TRBV6-3 and TRBJ1-2, with 7 nucleotides matching TRBD1. CDR3 length: 13 residues. Germline values: CDR1 MNHEY, CDR2 SVGEGT. The trim removed 2 bases at V and 7 bases at J, leaving 4 bases unmatched. For the CDR3, the DNA is TGTGCCAGCAGTTACAATGACAGGGTTGGCTACACCTTC. Translating gives CASSYNDRVGYTF.

In this sample, this clone turned up once. The chain carries TRBV4-1 and TRBJ2-7; TRBD1 aligns across 9 bases. In germline, CDR1 is MGHRA, CDR2 YSYEKL. The CDR3 has 15 residues. J was trimmed by 6 bases and V by 2 bases; bases with no gene match: 8. In nucleotides, the CDR3 is TGCGCCAGCAGCCAATATGGGGACAGGGACTTCGAGCAGTACTTC. Translating it yields CASSQYGDRDFEQYF.

This clone was counted between two and nine times. This sequence joins TRBV18 and TRBJ1-2; 9 bases align to TRBD1. This CDR3 contains 16 residues. The V segment lost 6 bases and the J segment 7 bases; nucleotides outside the gene matches: 15. Looked up from germline, CDR1 is KGHSH and CDR2 is LQKENI. CDR3: CASSWNLGTGIGGYTF. The DNA for the CDR3 is TGTGCCAGCTCTTGGAATCTCGGGACAGGGATAGGTGGCTACACCTTC.

This clone has only a few counts. The chain is built from TRBV18 and TRBJ1-3; D gene ambiguous. The ends were cut back, 2 bases at V and 4 bases at J, with 12 bases in the middle. The length of the CDR3 is 15 residues. Germline loops: CDR1 KGHSH, CDR2 LQKENI. This CDR3 reads CASSPSSFSGNTIYF. DNA for the CDR3: TGTGCCAGCTCACCATCCTCCTTTTCGGGAAACACCATATATTTT.